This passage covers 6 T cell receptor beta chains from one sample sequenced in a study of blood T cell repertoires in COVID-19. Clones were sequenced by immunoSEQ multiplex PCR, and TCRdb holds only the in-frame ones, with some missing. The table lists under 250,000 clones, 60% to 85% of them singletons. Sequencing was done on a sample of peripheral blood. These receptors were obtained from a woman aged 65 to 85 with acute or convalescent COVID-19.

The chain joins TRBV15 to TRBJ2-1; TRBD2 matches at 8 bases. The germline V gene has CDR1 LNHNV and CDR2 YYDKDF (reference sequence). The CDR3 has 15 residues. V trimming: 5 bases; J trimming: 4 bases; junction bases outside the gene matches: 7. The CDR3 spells CATSRRGGVYNEQFF. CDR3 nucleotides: TGTGCCACCAGCCGTCGGGGGGGTGTATACAATGAGCAGTTCTTC.

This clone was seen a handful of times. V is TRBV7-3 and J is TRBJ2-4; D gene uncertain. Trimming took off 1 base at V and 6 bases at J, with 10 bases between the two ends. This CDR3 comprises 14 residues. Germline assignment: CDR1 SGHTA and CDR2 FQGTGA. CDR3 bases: TGTGCCAGCAGCTTAAGTCCTCCCCCAAACATTCAGTACTTC. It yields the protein CASSLSPPPNIQYF.

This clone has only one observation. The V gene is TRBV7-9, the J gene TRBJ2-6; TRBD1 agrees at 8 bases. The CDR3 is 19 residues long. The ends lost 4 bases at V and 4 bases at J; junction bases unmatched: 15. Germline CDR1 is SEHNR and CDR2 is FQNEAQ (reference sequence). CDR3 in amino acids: CASSSDRGRSIEGANVLTF. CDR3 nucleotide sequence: TGTGCCAGCAGCTCCGACAGGGGAAGGTCGATAGAAGGGGCCAACGTCCTGACTTTC.

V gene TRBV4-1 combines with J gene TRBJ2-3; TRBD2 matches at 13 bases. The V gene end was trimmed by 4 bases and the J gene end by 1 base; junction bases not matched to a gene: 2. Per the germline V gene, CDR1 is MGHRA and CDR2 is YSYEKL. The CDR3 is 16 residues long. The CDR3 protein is CASSRTSGGGTDTQYF. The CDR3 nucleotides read TGCGCCAGCAGCCGTACTAGCGGGGGGGGCACAGATACGCAGTATTTT.

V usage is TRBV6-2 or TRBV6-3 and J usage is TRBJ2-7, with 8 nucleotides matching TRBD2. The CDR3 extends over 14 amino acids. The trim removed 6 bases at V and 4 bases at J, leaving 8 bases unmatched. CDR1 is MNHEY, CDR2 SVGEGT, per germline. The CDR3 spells CASSSLERGYEQYF. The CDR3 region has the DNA TGTGCCAGCAGCTCCCTAGAGCGGGGGTACGAGCAGTACTTC.

For the CDR3, the DNA is TGTGCCAGCAGCGCGGACAGGGAGACTGAAGCTTTCTTT. Protein product: CASSADRETEAFF. This sequence joins TRBV7-6 and TRBJ1-1; 8 bases are shared with TRBD1. V lost 5 bases and J lost 5; bases outside the gene matches: 4. This CDR3 is 13 amino acids long. Germline-derived CDR1 and CDR2 are SGHVS and FNYEAQ.